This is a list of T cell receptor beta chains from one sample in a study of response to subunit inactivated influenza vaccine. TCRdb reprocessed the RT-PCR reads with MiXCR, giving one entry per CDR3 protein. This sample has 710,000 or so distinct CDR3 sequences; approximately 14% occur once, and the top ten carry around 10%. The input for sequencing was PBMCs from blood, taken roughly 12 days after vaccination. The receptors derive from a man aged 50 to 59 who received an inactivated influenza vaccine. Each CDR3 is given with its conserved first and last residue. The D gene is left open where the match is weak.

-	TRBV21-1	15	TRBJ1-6	CASSKGGTSNSPLHF
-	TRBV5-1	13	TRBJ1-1	CASSLVEVTEAFF
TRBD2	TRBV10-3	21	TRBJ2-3	CAISRTPIGTSGGQPLDTPYF
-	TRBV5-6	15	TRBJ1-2	CASSSDLQGLYGYTF
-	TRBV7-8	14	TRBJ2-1	CASSLGPVYNEQFF
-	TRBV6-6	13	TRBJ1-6	CASSPRDNSPLHF
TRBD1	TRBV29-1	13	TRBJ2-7	CSATIQGFYEQYF
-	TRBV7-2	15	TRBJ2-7	CASSLDGGGSYEQYF
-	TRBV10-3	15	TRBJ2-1	CAISGFEGLRKEQFF
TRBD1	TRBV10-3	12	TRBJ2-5	CAISTGEETQYF
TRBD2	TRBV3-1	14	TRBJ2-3	CASAVAGGTDTQYF
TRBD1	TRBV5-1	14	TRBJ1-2	CASSEGQSNYGYTF
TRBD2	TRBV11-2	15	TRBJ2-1	CASRGLAGKYNEQFF
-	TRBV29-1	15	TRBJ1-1	CSVEDRGVLNTEAFF
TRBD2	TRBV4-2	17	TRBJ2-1	CASGPASGLRSYNEQFF
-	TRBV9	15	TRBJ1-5	CASSVEADYGQPQHF
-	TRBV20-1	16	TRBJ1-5	CSASMQGIGGNQPQHF
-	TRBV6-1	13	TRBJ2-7	CASSDRQSYEQYF
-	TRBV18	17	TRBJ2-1	CASSPPTKKVSYNEQFF
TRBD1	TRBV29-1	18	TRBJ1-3	CSVYLSGGQGATGNTIYF
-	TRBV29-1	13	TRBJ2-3	CSVAGRITDTQYF
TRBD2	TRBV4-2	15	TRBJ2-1	CASSRPGGSYNEQFF
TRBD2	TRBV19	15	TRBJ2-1	CASSIGGGPGGEQFF
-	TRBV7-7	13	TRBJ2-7	CASSPGPIYEQYF
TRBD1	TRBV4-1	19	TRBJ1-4	CASSQEGGQGRATNEKLFF
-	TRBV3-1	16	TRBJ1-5	CASSQDVGMGNQPQHF
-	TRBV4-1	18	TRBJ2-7	CASSQVLSSAVPAYEQYF
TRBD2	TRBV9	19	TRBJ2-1	CASSHTGGTSGRGYNEQFF
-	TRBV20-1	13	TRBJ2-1	CSARGIENNEQFF
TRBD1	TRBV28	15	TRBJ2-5	CASSPPDRVFETQYF
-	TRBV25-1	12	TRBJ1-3	CASSESWGPIYF
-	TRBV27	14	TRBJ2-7	CASSLSELAYEQYF
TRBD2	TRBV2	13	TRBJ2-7	CASRIVGRTEQYF
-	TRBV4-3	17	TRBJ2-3	CASSQNRYGQRADTQYF
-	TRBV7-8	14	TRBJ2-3	CASSSRYDLDTQYF
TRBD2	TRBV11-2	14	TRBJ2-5	CASSLLAGEETQYF
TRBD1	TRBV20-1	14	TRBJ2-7	CSARPGQGGVEQYF
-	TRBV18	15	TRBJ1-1	CASSPYGLAATEAFF
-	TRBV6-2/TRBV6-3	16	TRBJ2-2	CASTFGTSGYAGELFF
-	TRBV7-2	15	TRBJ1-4	CASSLGYRIDEKLFF
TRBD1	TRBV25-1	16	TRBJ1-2	CASSESPGTDNYGYTF
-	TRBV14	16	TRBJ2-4	CASSRLSGPSKNIQYF
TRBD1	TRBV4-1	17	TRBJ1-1	CASSQYRTGQRNTEAFF
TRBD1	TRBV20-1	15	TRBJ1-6	CSARPGTGSNSPLHF
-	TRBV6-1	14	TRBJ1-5	CASSHQGSEQPQHF
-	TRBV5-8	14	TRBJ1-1	CASTMGGMNTEAFF
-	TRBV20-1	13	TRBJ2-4	CSYRALAKNIQYF
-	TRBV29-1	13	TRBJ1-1	CSATGGGGTEAFF
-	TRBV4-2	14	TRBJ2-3	CASSQGDSTDTQYF
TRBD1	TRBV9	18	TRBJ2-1	CASSVGTQHRGIYNEQFF
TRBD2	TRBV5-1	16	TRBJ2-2	CASSLLSGPNTGELFF
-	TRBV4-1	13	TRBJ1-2	CASSQANDYGYTF
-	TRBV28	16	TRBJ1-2	CASTLGGTGSAAGYTF
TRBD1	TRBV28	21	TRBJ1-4	CASSFPTGGGPTPATNEKLFF
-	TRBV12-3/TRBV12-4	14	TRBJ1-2	CASSFQGHGYGYTF
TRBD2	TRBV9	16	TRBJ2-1	CASSVARGGRNNEQFF
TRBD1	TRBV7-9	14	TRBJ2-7	CASSSSGQGAEQYF
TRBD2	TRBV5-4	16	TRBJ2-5	CASSLDLAGGKETQYF
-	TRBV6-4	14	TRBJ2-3	CASSEIEGAGTQYF
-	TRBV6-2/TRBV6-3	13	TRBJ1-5	CASSRQADEPQHF